This TCR beta chain comes out of a study of cytomegalovirus exposure and HLA in healthy donors. The study, taken as a whole, reports: It was likely that a cluster of highly shared sequence variants was a sequencing artifact. In a later analysis, compared with equally common non-associated chains, HLA-associated beta chains were more expanded.

Healthy bone marrow donors made up the donors. PCR used 60 Vbeta primers and 13 Jbeta primers. The protocol was immunoSEQ multiplex PCR, while the TCRdb copy is restricted to in-frame clones and leaves out a portion. The sample carries fewer than 350,000 clones, about 90% recorded once. Comment on this clone: Its antigen remains unknown.

The TCR sequence derives from a young woman in good health and CMV-seronegative. Sequenced: PBMCs.

The CDR3 bases are TGTGCCAGCAGTTTCGTCGGGACAGGACATAATCAGCCCCAGCATTTT. Protein: CASSFVGTGHNQPQHF. The gene calls are TRBV27 and TRBJ1-5; 8 nucleotides agree with TRBD1. CDR1 is MNHEY and CDR2 is SMNVEV in the germline V gene (reference sequence). V was pared by 3 bases and J by 4 bases, with 8 bases of the junction left unmatched. The length of the CDR3 is 16 residues.